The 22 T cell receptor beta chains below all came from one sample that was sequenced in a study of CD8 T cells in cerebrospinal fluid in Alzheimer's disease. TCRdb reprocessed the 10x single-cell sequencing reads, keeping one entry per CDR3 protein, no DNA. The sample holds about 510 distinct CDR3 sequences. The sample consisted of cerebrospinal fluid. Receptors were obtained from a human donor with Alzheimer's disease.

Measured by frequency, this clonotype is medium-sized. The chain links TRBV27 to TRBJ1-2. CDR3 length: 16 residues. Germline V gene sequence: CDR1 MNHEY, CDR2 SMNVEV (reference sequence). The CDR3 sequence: CASSLNLGEDNYGYTF.

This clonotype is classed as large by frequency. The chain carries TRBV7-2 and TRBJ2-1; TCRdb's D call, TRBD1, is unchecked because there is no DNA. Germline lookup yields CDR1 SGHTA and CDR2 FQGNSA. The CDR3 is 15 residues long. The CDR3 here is CASSLNGQGKNEQFF.

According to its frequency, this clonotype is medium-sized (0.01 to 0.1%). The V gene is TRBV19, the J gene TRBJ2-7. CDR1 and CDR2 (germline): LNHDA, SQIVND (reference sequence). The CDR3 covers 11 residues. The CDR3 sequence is CASSNSGEQYF.

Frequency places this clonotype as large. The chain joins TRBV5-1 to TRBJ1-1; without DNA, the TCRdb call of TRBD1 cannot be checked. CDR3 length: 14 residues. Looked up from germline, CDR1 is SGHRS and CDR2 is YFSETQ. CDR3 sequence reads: CASAPDSLNTEAFF.

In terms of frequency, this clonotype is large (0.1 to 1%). The CDR3 region is CASSHITQNRYEQYF. The chain couples TRBV5-1 to TRBJ2-7. Germline CDR1 reads SGHRS; CDR2 reads YFSETQ. The CDR3 sequence is 15 residues long.

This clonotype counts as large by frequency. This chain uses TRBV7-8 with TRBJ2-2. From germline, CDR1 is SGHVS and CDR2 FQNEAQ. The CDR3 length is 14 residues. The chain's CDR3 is CASSLRLITGELFF.

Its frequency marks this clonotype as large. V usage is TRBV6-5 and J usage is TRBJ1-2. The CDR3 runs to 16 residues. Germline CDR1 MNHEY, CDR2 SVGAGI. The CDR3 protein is CASSYSMGIMVNGYTF.

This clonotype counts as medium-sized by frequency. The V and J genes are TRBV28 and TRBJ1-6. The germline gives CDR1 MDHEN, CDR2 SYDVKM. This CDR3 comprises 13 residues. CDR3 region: CASKEDVGSPLHF.

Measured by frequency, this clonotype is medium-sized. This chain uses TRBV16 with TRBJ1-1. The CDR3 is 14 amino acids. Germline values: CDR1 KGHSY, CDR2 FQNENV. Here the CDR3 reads CASSQWTMNTEAFF. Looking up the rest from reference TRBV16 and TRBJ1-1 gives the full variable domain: GEEVAQTPKHLVRGEGQKAKLYCAPIKGHSYVFWYQQVLKNEFKFLISFQNENVFDETGMPKERFSAKCLPNSPCSLEIQATKLEDSAVYFCASSQWTMNTEAFFGQGTRLTVV.

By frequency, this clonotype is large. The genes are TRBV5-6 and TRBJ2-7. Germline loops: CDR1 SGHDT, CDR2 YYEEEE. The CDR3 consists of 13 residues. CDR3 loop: CASSFITAYEQYF. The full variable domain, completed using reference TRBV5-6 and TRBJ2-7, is DAGVTQSPTHLIKTRGQQVTLRCSPKSGHDTVSWYQQALGQGPQFIFQYYEEEERQRGNFPDRFSGHQFPNYSSELNVNALLLGDSALYLCASSFITAYEQYFGPGTRLTVT.

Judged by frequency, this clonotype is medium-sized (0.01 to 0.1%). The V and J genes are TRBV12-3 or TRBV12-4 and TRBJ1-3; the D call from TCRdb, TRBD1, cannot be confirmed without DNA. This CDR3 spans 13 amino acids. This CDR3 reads CASSLDNRGAIYF.

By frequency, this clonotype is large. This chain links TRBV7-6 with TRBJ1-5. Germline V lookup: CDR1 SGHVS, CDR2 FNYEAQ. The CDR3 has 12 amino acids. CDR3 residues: CASSNMNQPQHF.

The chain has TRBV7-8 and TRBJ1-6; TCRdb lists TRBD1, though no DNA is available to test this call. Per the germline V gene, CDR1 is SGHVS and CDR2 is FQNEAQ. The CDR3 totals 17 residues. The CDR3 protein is CASSLAASTGRNSPLHF.

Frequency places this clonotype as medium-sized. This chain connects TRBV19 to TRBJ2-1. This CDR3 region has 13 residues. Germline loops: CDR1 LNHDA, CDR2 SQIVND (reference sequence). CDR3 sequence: CASSITHYNEQFF.

The CDR3 spells CASSRGGGKYSPLHF. J is TRBJ1-6 and V is TRBV6-5; the TCRdb call, TRBD1, lacks DNA for checking. Germline loops: CDR1 MNHEY, CDR2 SVGAGI. The length of the CDR3 is 15 residues.

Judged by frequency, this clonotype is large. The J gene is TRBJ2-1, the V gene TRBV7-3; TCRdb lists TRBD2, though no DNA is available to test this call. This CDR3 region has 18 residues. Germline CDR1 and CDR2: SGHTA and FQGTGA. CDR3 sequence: CASSAKTSGVSSYNEQFF. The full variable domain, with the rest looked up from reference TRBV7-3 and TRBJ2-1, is GAGVSQTPSNKVTEKGKYVELRCDPISGHTALYWYRQSLGQGPEFLIYFQGTGAADDSGLPNDRFFAVRPEGSVSTLKIQRTERGDSAVYLCASSAKTSGVSSYNEQFFGPGTRLTVL.

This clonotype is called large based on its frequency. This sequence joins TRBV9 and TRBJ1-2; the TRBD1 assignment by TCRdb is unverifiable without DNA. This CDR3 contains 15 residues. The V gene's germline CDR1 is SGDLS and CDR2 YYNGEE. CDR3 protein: CASSVSWTGGNGYTF.

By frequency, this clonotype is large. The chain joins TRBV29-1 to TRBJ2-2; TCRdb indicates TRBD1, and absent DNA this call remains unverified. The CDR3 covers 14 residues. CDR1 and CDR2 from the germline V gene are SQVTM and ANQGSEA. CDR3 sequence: CSVGSDRSTGELFF.

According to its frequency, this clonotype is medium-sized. CDR3 protein: CASGRAGANTEAFF. The gene calls are TRBV7-2 and TRBJ1-1. Germline-derived CDR1 and CDR2 are SGHTA and FQGNSA. The CDR3 totals 14 residues.

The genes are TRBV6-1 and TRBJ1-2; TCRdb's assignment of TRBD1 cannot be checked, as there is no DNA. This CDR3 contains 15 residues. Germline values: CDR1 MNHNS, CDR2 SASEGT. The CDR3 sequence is CASRSQGMVGYGYTF.

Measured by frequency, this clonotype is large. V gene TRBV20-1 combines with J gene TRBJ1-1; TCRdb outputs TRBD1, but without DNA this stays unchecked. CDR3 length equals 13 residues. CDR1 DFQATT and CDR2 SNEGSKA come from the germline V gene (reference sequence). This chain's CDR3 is CSAPPPAGTEAFF.

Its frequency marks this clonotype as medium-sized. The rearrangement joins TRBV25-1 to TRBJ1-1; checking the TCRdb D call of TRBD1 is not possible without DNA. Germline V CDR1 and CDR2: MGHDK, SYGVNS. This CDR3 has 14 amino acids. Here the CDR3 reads CASYTGYSSTEAFF.